Presented here are 21 T cell receptor beta chains from one specimen sequenced in a study of blood T cells in healthy people across ages. Using a J-beta primer mix together with a sample-barcoded 5' primer, a second PCR was run for roughly 6 to 11 cycles. TCRdb reprocessed the 5' RACE reads via MiXCR and lists one record per CDR3 protein. The sample has 2 million or so distinct CDR3 sequences, about 50% seen once; the top ten hold approximately 2.1%. The sequencing sample was made of blood. Every receptor here comes from a woman aged 35 to 49 in good health.

This clonotype was picked up a small number of times. The chain joins TRBV21-1 to TRBJ2-1; the table's D gene call, TRBD1, was not cross checked with the DNA. TRBV21-1 is described as a pseudogene. CDR3 length equals 14 residues. CDR3 amino acids: CASIPTGYYNEQFF. CDR3 sequence (DNA): TGTGCCAGCATTCCGACAGGATACTACAATGAGCAGTTCTTC.

The CDR3 bases are TGCAGTGCTGGATCCCCAGGGAGAAGGGGAGATGGCTACACCTTC. Translating gives CSAGSPGRRGDGYTF. J is TRBJ1-2 and V is TRBV20-1; a weak D match, TRBD1 (5 bases). Germline assignment: CDR1 DFQATT and CDR2 SNEGSKA (reference sequence). V gave up 5 bases and J gave up 6 bases, with 22 bases separating them. CDR3 size: 15 residues.

This chain links TRBV15 with TRBJ2-1, with D tentatively TRBD1 (6 bases). CDR1 is LNHNV and CDR2 is YYDKDF in the germline V gene (reference sequence). The V gene lost 4 bases and the J gene lost 7 bases, with 17 bases spanning the gap. This CDR3 has 15 amino acids. CDR3 DNA sequence: TGTGCCACCAGCATCCTCGGAACAGGGAAGAATGAGCAGTTCTTC. Its protein product is CATSILGTGKNEQFF.

The CDR3 DNA is TGTGCCAGCAGTGAGCCCGGACAGGGAGGCTACACCTTC. This encodes CASSEPGQGGYTF. This sequence joins TRBV25-1 and TRBJ1-2, with 8 bases that match TRBD1. Trimming cost V 3 bases and J 8 bases; bases outside gene matches: 5. Germline V gene lookup returns CDR1 MGHDK and CDR2 SYGVNS. This CDR3 spans 13 amino acids.

The chain couples TRBV4-2 to TRBJ2-3; 12 positions agree with TRBD2. The V segment lost 1 base and the J segment 6 bases; nucleotides outside the gene matches: 8. The V gene's germline CDR1 is LGHNA and CDR2 YNFKEQ. The CDR3 contains 17 residues. The CDR3 DNA is TGTGCCAGCAGCCAAGCTCTAGCGGGGGGGACCGGGGATACGCAGTATTTT. Its protein product is CASSQALAGGTGDTQYF.

The chain recombines TRBV4-2 with TRBJ1-2; 12 nucleotides match TRBD1. Trimming cost V 1 base and J 6 bases; bases outside gene matches: 3. CDR3 length: 15 residues. Germline assignment: CDR1 LGHNA and CDR2 YNFKEQ. The CDR3, as DNA: TGTGCCAGCAGCCAAGTAGGGACAGGGGGCGATGGCTACACCTTC. Translation: CASSQVGTGGDGYTF.

CDR3 sequence reads: CASSLGGDTLAYGYTF. DNA for the CDR3: TGTGCCAGCAGCTTAGGTGGGGACACCTTGGCCTATGGCTACACCTTC. J is TRBJ1-2 and V is TRBV7-9, with D possibly TRBD1 on 6 matching bases. V dropped 1 base and J dropped 4 bases, with 16 bases sitting between them. CDR1 is SEHNR and CDR2 is FQNEAQ in the germline V gene (reference sequence). This CDR3 has 16 amino acids. Together with reference TRBV7-9 and TRBJ1-2, the CDR3 gives the full variable domain: DTGVSQNPRHKITKRGQNVTFRCDPISEHNRLYWYRQTLGQGPEFLTYFQNEAQLEKSRLLSDRFSAERPKGSFSTLEIQRTEQGDSAMYLCASSLGGDTLAYGYTFGSGTRLTVV.

This clonotype has just a few counts. The rearrangement links TRBV2 to TRBJ2-1; TRBD1 agrees at 9 bases. V trimming: 7 bases; J trimming: 7 bases; junction bases outside the gene matches: 8. Germline values: CDR1 SNHLY, CDR2 FYNNEI. The CDR3 has 14 amino acids. The chain's CDR3 is CASIKQGASNEQFF. In DNA, the CDR3 is TGTGCCAGCATTAAACAGGGGGCAAGTAATGAGCAGTTCTTC. Combining the CDR3 with reference TRBV2 and TRBJ2-1 gives the whole variable domain EPEVTQTPSHQVTQMGQEVILRCVPISNHLYFYWYRQILGQKVEFLVSFYNNEISEKSEIFDDQFSVERPDGSNFTLKIRSTKLEDSAMYFCASIKQGASNEQFFGPGTRLTVL.

This clonotype has just a few counts. The chain joins TRBV10-3 to TRBJ2-3; TRBD2 matches 10 bases. In germline, CDR1 is ENHRY, CDR2 SYGVKD. There are 16 residues in the CDR3. The J segment lost 5 bases and the V segment lost 0 bases, leaving 5 bases of the junction unmatched. CDR3 amino acids: CAISESSGGAKDTQYF. CDR3 nucleotide sequence: TGTGCCATCAGTGAGTCCAGCGGGGGGGCGAAAGATACGCAGTATTTT.

The chain recombines TRBV5-6 with TRBJ1-2; TRBD1 matches 7 bases. The germline CDR1 and CDR2 sequences are SGHDT and YYEEEE. There are 14 residues in the CDR3. V shed 1 base, J shed 5 bases, and the junction held 5 bases outside the gene matches. For the CDR3, the DNA is TGTGCCAGCAGCTTGCTAGACAGGGCTTATGGCTACACCTTC. This sequence encodes CASSLLDRAYGYTF.

This clonotype was found a few times. The CDR3 here is CASSVDGPVNEQYF. DNA for the CDR3: TGTGCCAGCAGTGTGGACGGGCCGGTGAATGAGCAGTACTTC. V is TRBV2 and J is TRBJ2-5; no definite D call. V shed 4 bases and J shed 11 bases, with 20 bases lying between them. Germline values: CDR1 SNHLY, CDR2 FYNNEI. The CDR3 length is 14 residues.

The chain uses TRBV7-8 and TRBJ2-3; tentatively, D is TRBD1 (6 bases). This CDR3 contains 17 residues. V was shortened by 5 bases and J by 0 bases, with 18 bases between the two germline ends. Per the germline V gene, CDR1 is SGHVS and CDR2 is FQNEAQ. The CDR3 protein is CASSTQPTGWSTDTQYF. DNA of the CDR3: TGTGCCAGCAGCACCCAACCCACAGGGTGGAGCACAGATACGCAGTATTTT.

On this clonotype itself: A much larger clone sits a single nucleotide away, making a read error possible. The rearrangement links TRBV12-3 or TRBV12-4 to TRBJ2-5; no clear D gene. The V end lost 5 bases, the J end lost 1 base, and 14 bases lay between the germline ends. The CDR3 extends over 15 amino acids. The CDR3 is CASSPAPMPQETQYF. In nucleotides, the CDR3 is TGTGCCAGCAGTCCCGCACCGATGCCCCAAGAGACCCAGTACTTC.

CDR3 loop: CASSQVTGTYGYTF. The CDR3 DNA sequence: TGCGCCAGCAGCCAGGTGACAGGGACCTATGGCTACACCTTC. The chain combines TRBV4-3 with TRBJ1-2; 7 bases are a match to TRBD1. The CDR3 extends over 14 amino acids. Losses at the gene ends were 3 bases for V and 4 bases for J; bases not matched to a gene: 5. Germline CDR1 reads LGHNA; CDR2 reads YSLEER.

The chain couples TRBV7-9 to TRBJ2-4, with 11 bases matching TRBD1. The J call is uncertain, as TRBJ2-7 better fits the DNA end. This CDR3 has 16 residues. The V gene's germline CDR1 is SEHNR and CDR2 FQNEAQ (reference sequence). The DNA for the CDR3 is TGTGCCAGCAGCTTGGAAGGACAGGGGGCTTTGAACGAGCAGTACTTC. It yields the protein CASSLEGQGALNEQYF.

The chain links TRBV4-2 to TRBJ1-5; a weak D match, TRBD1 (5 bases). Germline V lookup: CDR1 LGHNA, CDR2 YNFKEQ. This CDR3 has 15 residues. Between the trimmed V and J ends, which lost 2 bases and 4 bases, there was a span of 12 bases. CDR3 nucleotide sequence: TGTGCCAGCAGCCAAACCTGGGACCCTAATCAGCCCCAGCATTTT. It is translated as CASSQTWDPNQPQHF.

The chain carries TRBV7-2 and TRBJ2-3, with 8 bases aligning to TRBD1. V was pared by 5 bases and J by 4 bases, with 8 bases of the junction left unmatched. This CDR3 region has 15 residues. Germline V CDR1 and CDR2: SGHTA, FQGNSA. The CDR3 DNA sequence: TGTGCCAGCAGCCCCCAGGACAGGGTGTCAGATACGCAGTATTTT. It specifies CASSPQDRVSDTQYF.

This clonotype was counted at least ten times. The chain links TRBV29-1 to TRBJ2-4, with a possible D match to TRBD1 (6 bases). Germline V lookup: CDR1 SQVTM, CDR2 ANQGSEA. This CDR3 has 13 amino acids. With 5 bases removed from V and 11 bases from J, the gap between germline ends came to 19 bases. CDR3 sequence (DNA): TGCAGCGTTTTAGACACAGGGTTGCCTGTTCAGTACTTC. Protein sequence: CSVLDTGLPVQYF.

Comment on this clonotype: The junction and the germline gene differ at one end; a read error may be behind it. The rearrangement joins TRBV7-9 to TRBJ1-4; D is unresolved. CDR1 is SEHNR and CDR2 is FQNEAQ in the germline V gene (reference sequence). The CDR3 runs to 15 residues. In DNA, the CDR3 is TGTGCCAGCAGCTTATCCCGAGGCCTCGGGGAAAGACTGTTTTTT. The encoded protein is CASSLSRGLGERLFF.

This clonotype was observed at least ten times. This chain joins TRBV5-1 and TRBJ1-2; D might be TRBD1 (5 bases). V lost 4 bases to trimming and J lost 2 bases, with 12 bases between them. Germline V gene data show CDR1 as SGHRS and CDR2 as YFSETQ. The CDR3 is made up of 14 amino acids. CDR3 nucleotide sequence: TGCGCCAGCAGCCGGGACTCAACGAACTATGGCTACACCTTC. Its translation: CASSRDSTNYGYTF.

This clonotype was recorded a few times. The chain combines TRBV29-1 with TRBJ2-3; D is unresolved. Germline V gene lookup returns CDR1 SQVTM and CDR2 ANQGSEA. Trimming took off 1 base at V and 0 bases at J, with 11 bases between the two ends. There are 15 residues in the CDR3. CDR3 sequence: CSVEGSTASTDTQYF. The CDR3 region has the DNA TGCAGCGTTGAAGGCTCCACGGCTAGCACAGATACGCAGTATTTT.